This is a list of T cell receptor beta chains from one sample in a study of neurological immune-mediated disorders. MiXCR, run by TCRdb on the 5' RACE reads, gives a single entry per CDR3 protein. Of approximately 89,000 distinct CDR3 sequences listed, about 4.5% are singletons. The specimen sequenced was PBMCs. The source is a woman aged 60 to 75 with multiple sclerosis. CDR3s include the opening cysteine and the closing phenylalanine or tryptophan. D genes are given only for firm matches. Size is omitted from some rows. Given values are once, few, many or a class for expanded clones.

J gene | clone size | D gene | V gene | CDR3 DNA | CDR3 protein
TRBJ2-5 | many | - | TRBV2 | TGTGCCAGCAGCAAAACAGGGCACCTACAAGAGACCCAGTACTTC | CASSKTGHLQETQYF
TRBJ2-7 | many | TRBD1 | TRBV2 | TGTGCCAGCATTCAGGACAGGATCAACGAGCAGTACTTC | CASIQDRINEQYF
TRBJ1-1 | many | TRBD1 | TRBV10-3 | TGTGCCATCAGTCCAAGGGACAGTAACACTGAAGCTTTCTTT | CAISPRDSNTEAFF
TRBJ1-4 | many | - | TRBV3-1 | TGTGCCAGCAGCCAATTAAGAGCGGACGGAGCGGAAAAACTGTTTTTT | CASSQLRADGAEKLFF
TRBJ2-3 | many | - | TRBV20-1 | TGCAGTGCTAGAGACGCGGATCCAGATACGCAGTATTTT | CSARDADPDTQYF
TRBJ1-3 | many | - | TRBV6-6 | TGTGCCAGCAGCCTCATTGACGGCACCATATATTTT | CASSLIDGTIYF
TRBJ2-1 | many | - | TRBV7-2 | TGTGCCAGCAGCTTCCCGACTAGGGCGGGGGAGCAGTTCTTC | CASSFPTRAGEQFF
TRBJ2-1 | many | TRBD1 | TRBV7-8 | TGTGCCAGCAGCTTACGGTCTACAGGGGGCCTCGATGAGCAGTTCTTC | CASSLRSTGGLDEQFF
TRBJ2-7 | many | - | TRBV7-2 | TGTGCCAGCAGGGAGGGGGGCACCTACGAGCAGTACTTC | CASREGGTYEQYF
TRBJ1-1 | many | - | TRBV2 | TGTGCCAGCAGTGACAGGAAGCGTTTAATGAACACTGAAGCTTTCTTT | CASSDRKRLMNTEAFF
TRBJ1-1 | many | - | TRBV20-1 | TGCAGTGCTAGAGATGTTGGGGGGGCGAAGATTGAAGCTTTCTTT | CSARDVGGAKIEAFF
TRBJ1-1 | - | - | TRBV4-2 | TGTGCCAGCAGATTAGGGGCTTCGAACACTGAAGCTTTCTTT | CASRLGASNTEAFF
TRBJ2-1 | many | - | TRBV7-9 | TGTGCCAGCAGCTTAGCTGGGGGAAATGAGCAGTTCTTC | CASSLAGGNEQFF
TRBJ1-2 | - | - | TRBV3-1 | TGTGCCAGCAGCCTCGGGACACCAGGAACGGGCTACACCTTC | CASSLGTPGTGYTF
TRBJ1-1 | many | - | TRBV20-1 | TGCAGTGCTAGAGATTTTAAAGGGAACACTGAAGCTTTCTTT | CSARDFKGNTEAFF
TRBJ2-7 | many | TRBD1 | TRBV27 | TGTGCCAGCAGTTTATTGACAGGGGCCTACGAGCAGTACTTC | CASSLLTGAYEQYF
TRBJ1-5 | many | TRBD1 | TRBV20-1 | TGCAGTGCTAGAAAGACAGGGGGCGTCAATCAGCCCCAGCATTTT | CSARKTGGVNQPQHF
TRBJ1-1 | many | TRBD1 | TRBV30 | TGTGCCTGGAGCGACCACAGGGGTACTGAAGCTTTCTTT | CAWSDHRGTEAFF
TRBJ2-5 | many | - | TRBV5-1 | TGCGCCAGCAGCTCCGCGGGCGACATGGGGACCCAGTACTTC | CASSSAGDMGTQYF
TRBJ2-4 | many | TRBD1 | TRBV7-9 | TGTGCCAGCAGCGAGCGACAGGGGTCCTTAGCCAAAAACATTCAGTACTTC | CASSERQGSLAKNIQYF
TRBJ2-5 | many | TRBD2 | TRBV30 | TGTGCCTGGACCCGGACTAGCGGGGGCCAAGAGACCCAGTACTTC | CAWTRTSGGQETQYF
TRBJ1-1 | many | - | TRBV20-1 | TGCAGTGCTTCACCCCTTACCTTATTTAACACTGAAGCTTTCTTT | CSASPLTLFNTEAFF
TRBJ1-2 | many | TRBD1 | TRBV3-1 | TGTGCCAGCAGCCCCAGGGACAGGGGAGGCTACACCTTC | CASSPRDRGGYTF
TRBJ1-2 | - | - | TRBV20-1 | TGCAGTGCTAGAGTGTACGGCACGGATGGCTACACCTTC | CSARVYGTDGYTF
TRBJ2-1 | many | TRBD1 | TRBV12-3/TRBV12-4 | TGTGCCATCCTTAGACAGGGAATCTATGAGCAGTTCTTC | CAILRQGIYEQFF
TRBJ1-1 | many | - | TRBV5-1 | TGCGCCAGCAGGTCTGAAGCCCTGAACACTGAAGCTTTCTTT | CASRSEALNTEAFF
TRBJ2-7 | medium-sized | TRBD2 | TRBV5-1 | TGCGCCAGCAGCCCGTCCGCGCGGGGGAACGAGCAGTACTTC | CASSPSARGNEQYF
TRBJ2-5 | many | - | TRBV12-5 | TGTGCTAGTGGTTCTGATAAGGTCTCGGGACACCCATTATCATTGGCGCAGTACTTC | CASGSDKVSGHPLSLAQYF
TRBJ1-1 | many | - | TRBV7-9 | TGTGCCAGCAGCTTAGACATCCTCATGGGGGCTTTCTTT | CASSLDILMGAFF
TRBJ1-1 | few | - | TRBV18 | TGTGCCAGCTCACCGGAATTGAACACTGAAGCTTTCTTT | CASSPELNTEAFF
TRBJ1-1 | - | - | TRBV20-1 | TGCAGTGCTATCCGGGCTGAAGCTTTCTTT | CSAIRAEAFF
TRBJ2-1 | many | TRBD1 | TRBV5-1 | TGCGCCAGGGCGGGACAGGCTAACTACAATGAGCAGTTCTTC | CARAGQANYNEQFF
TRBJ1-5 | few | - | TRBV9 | TGTGCCAGCAGCCGGACAGAAAATCAGCCCCAGCATTTT | CASSRTENQPQHF
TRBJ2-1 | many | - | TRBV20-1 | TGCAGTGCTAGAAGACAGTCTTCCTACAATGAGCAGTTCTTC | CSARRQSSYNEQFF
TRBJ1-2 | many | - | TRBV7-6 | TGTGCCAGCAGCGCCACGTACGGGAAACATGGCTACACCTTC | CASSATYGKHGYTF
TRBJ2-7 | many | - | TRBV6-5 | TGTGCCACCAGACAGGTACCCTCCTACGAGCAGTACTTC | CATRQVPSYEQYF
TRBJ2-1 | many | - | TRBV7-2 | TGTGCCAGCTCGATACAGCGCATCGACAATGAGCAGTTCTTC | CASSIQRIDNEQFF
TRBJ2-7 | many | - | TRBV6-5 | TGTGCCAGCGGTGCCCGGTCCTCCTACGAGCAGTACTTC | CASGARSSYEQYF
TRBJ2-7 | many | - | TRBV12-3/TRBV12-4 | TGTGCCAGCACCCTCCGGGGGGCTCCCTACGAGCAGTACTTC | CASTLRGAPYEQYF
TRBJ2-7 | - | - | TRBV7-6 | TGTGCCAGCAGCTTAGGCAGGGAGAGCTCCTACGAGCAGTACTTC | CASSLGRESSYEQYF
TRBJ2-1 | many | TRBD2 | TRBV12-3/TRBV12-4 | TGTGCCAGCAGTTTGTTGGGACTAGCGGGGGGAAAGCAGTTCTTC | CASSLLGLAGGKQFF
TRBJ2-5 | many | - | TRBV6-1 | TGTGCCACCCTACCGGGACTCCAAGAGACCCAGTACTTC | CATLPGLQETQYF
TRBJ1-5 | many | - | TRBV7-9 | TGTGCCAGCAGCTTAGAGACAGCGGATCAGCCCCAGCATTTT | CASSLETADQPQHF
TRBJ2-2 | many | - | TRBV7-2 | TGTGCCAGCAGCAGAGACGCGCTCACTCACACCGGGGAGCTGTTTTTT | CASSRDALTHTGELFF
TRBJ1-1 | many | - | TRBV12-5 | TGTGCTAGTGGCCGTCAAGACACGCACACTGAAGCTTTCTTT | CASGRQDTHTEAFF
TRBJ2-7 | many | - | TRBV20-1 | TGCAGTGCTAGAGTTGGGAGCCTGACCTACGAGCAGTACTTC | CSARVGSLTYEQYF
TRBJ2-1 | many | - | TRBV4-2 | TGTGCCAGCAGCCAAGGGTCCTCTGGGAGTATTTCCTACAATGAGCAGTTCTTC | CASSQGSSGSISYNEQFF
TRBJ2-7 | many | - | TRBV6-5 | TGTGCCAGCAGTTACCGCCAGGGGTGGCAGTACTTC | CASSYRQGWQYF
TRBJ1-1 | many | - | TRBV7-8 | TGTGCCAGCAGCTCCTATAACGACAGGACTCTGAATGCTTTCTTT | CASSSYNDRTLNAFF
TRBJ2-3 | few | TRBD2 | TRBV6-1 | TGTGCCAGCATGGAGCGGGGGGGCCGTGGAGATACGCAGTATTTT | CASMERGGRGDTQYF
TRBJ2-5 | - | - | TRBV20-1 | TGCAGTGCTAGAGCCACGGACAGTCCTCAAGAGACCCAGTACTTC | CSARATDSPQETQYF
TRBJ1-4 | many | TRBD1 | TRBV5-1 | TGCGCCAGCAGCCCGAGCTCGGGACAGCAAAGTGAAAAACTGTTTTTT | CASSPSSGQQSEKLFF
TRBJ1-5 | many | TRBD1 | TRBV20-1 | TGCAGTGCTAGAGATCTCACAGCGGACAGGGGGAATCAGCCCCAGCATTTT | CSARDLTADRGNQPQHF
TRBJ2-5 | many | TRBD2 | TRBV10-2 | TGCGCCAGCAGTGGACCACTAGCGGGGGGCCGGGAGACCCAGTACTTC | CASSGPLAGGRETQYF
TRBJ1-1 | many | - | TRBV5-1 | TGCGCCAGCAGCTTGGGCCGAGTCGGGGGCACTGAAGCTTTCTTT | CASSLGRVGGTEAFF
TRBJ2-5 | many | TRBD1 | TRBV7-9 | TGTGCCAGCAGCTTAGGGCAGGGGGACCAAGAGACCCAGTACTTC | CASSLGQGDQETQYF